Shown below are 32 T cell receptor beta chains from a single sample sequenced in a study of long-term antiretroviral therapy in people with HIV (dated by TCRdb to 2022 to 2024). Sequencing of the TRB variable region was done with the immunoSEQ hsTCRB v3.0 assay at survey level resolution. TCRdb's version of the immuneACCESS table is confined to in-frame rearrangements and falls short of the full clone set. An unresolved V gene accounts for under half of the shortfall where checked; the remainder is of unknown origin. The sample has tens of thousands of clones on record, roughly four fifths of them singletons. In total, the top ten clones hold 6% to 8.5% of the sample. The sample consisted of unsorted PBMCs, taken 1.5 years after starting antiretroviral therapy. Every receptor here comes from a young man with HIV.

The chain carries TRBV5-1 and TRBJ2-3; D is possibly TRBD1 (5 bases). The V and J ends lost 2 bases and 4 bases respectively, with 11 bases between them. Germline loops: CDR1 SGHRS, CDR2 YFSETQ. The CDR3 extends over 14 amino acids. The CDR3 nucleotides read TGCGCCAGCAGCTTTTGGGGCAGGGCAGATACGCAGTATTTT. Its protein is CASSFWGRADTQYF. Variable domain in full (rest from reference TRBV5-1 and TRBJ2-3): KAGVTQTPRYLIKTRGQQVTLSCSPISGHRSVSWYQQTPGQGLQFLFEYFSETQRNKGNFPGRFSGRQFSNSRSEMNVSTLELGDSALYLCASSFWGRADTQYFGPGTRLTVL.

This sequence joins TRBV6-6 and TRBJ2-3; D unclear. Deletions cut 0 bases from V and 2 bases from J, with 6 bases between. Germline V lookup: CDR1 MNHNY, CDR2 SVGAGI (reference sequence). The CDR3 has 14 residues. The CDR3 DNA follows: TGTGCCAGCAGTTACTCGGAAGACACAGATACGCAGTATTTT. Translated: CASSYSEDTDTQYF.

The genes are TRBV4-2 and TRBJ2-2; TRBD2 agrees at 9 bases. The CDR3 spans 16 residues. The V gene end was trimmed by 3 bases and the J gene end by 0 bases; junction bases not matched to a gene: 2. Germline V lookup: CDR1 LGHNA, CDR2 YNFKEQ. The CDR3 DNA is TGTGCCAGCAGCCAGACTAGCGGATCGAACACCGGGGAGCTGTTTTTT. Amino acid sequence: CASSQTSGSNTGELFF.

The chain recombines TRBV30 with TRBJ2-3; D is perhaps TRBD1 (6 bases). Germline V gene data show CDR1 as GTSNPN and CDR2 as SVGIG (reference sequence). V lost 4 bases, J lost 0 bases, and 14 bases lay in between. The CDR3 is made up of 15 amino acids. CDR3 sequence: CAWNPTGISTDTQYF. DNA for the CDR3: TGTGCCTGGAACCCTACAGGGATCAGCACAGATACGCAGTATTTT.

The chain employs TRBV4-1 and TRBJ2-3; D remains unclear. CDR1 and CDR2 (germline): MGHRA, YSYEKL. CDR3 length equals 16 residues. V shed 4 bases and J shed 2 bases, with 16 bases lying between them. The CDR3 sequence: CASSPPSFGSTDTQYF. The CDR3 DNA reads TGCGCCAGCAGCCCACCTTCCTTCGGGTCCACAGATACGCAGTATTTT.

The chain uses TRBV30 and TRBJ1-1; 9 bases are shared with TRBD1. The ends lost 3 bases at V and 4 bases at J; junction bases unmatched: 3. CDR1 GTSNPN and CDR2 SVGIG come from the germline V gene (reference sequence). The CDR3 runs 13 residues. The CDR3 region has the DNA TGTGCCTGGAGCACGACAGGGGGCACTGAAGCTTTCTTT. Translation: CAWSTTGGTEAFF.

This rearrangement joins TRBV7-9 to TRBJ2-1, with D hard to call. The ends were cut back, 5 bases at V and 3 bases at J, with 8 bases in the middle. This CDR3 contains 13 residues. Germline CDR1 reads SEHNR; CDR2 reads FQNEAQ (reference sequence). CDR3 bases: TGTGCCAGCAGCCCTACGGACTACAATGAGCAGTTCTTC. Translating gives CASSPTDYNEQFF.

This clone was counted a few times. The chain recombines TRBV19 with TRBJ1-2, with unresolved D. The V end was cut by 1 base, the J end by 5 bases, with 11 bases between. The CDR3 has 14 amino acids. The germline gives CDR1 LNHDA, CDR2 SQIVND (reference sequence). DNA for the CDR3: TGTGCCAGTAGTATAGCTTGGCCGCGGTATGGCTACACCTTC. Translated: CASSIAWPRYGYTF.

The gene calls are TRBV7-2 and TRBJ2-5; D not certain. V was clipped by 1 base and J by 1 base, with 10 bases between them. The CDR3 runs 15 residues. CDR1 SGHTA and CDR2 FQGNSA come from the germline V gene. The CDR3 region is CASSLVWGTQETQYF. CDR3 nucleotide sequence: TGTGCCAGCAGCTTAGTATGGGGTACCCAAGAGACCCAGTACTTC.

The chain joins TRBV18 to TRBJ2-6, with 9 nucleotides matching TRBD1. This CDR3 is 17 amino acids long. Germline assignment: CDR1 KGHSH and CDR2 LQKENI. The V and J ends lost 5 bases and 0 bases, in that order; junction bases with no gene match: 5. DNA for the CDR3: TGTGCCAGCTCATTTAGGACAGGGGACTCTGGGGCCAACGTCCTGACTTTC. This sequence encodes CASSFRTGDSGANVLTF.

For the CDR3, the DNA is TGTGCCAGCAGCTTCGGGGGAGGGCCCAATGAGCAGTTCTTC. This translates into CASSFGGGPNEQFF. The chain recombines TRBV7-9 with TRBJ2-1; TRBD2 aligns across 7 bases. V trimming: 3 bases; J trimming: 6 bases; junction bases outside the gene matches: 5. Germline CDR1 is SEHNR and CDR2 is FQNEAQ (reference sequence). The CDR3 sequence is 14 residues long.

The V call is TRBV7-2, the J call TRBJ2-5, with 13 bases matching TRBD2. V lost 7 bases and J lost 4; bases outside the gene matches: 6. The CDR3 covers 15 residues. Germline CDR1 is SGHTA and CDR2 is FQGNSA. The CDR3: CASKRTSGGAETQYF. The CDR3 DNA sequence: TGTGCCAGCAAGCGGACTAGCGGGGGTGCAGAGACCCAGTACTTC.

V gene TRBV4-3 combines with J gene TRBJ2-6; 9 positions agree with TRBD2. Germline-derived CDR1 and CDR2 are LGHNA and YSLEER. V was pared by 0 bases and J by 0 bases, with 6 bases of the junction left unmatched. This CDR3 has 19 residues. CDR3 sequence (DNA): TGCGCCAGCAGCCAAGATCCAGCGCGGGGGGGCTCTGGGGCCAACGTCCTGACTTTC. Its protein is CASSQDPARGGSGANVLTF.

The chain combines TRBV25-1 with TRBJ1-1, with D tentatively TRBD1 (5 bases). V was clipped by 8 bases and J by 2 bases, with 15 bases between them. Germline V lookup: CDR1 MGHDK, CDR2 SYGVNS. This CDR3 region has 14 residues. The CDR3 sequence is CASARSGVNTEAFF. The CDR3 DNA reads TGTGCCAGCGCCCGGTCGGGGGTAAACACTGAAGCTTTCTTT.

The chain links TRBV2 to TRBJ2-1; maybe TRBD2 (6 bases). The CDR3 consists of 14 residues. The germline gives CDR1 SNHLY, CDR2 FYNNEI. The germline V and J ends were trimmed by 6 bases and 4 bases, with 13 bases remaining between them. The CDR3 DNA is TGTGCCAGCAGCCCCACCGGGGGATACAATGAGCAGTTCTTC. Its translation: CASSPTGGYNEQFF.

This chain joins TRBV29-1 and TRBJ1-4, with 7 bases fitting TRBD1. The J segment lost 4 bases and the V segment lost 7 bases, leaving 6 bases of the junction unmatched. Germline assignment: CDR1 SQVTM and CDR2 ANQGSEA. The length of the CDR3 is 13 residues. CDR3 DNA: TGCAGCGCCGGACAGGACTATAATGAAAAACTGTTTTTT. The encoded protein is CSAGQDYNEKLFF.

In DNA, the CDR3 is TGTGCCAGCAGCGCAGGGACAGGGGGCGCCCATGGCATTCAGTACTTC. Translation gives CASSAGTGGAHGIQYF. The J gene is TRBJ2-4, the V gene TRBV9; 12 bases align to TRBD1. The CDR3 is 16 amino acids. Trimming cost V 3 bases and J 9 bases; bases outside gene matches: 10. The germline CDR1 and CDR2 sequences are SGDLS and YYNGEE.

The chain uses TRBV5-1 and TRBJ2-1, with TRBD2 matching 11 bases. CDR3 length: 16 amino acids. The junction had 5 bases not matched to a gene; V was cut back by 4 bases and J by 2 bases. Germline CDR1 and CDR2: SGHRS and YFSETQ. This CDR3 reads CASSTLAGGAYNEQFF. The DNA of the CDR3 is TGCGCCAGCAGCACCTTAGCGGGAGGGGCCTACAATGAGCAGTTCTTC. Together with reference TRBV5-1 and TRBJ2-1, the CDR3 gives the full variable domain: KAGVTQTPRYLIKTRGQQVTLSCSPISGHRSVSWYQQTPGQGLQFLFEYFSETQRNKGNFPGRFSGRQFSNSRSEMNVSTLELGDSALYLCASSTLAGGAYNEQFFGPGTRLTVL.

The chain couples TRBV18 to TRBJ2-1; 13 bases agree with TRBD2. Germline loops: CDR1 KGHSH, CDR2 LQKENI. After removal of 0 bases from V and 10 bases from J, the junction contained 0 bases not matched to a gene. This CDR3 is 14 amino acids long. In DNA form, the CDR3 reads TGTGCCAGCTCACCACCGGGACTAGCGGGAGAGCAGTTCTTC. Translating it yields CASSPPGLAGEQFF.

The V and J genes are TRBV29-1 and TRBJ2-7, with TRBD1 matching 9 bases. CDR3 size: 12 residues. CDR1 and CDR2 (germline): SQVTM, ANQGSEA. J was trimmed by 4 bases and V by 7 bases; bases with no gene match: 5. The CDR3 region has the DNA TGCAGCGGTGGGACAGGGATATACGAGCAGTACTTC. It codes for CSGGTGIYEQYF.

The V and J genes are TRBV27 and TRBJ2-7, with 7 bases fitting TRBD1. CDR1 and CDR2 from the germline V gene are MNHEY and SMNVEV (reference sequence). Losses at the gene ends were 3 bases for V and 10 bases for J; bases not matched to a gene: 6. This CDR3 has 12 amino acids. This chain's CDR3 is CASSFLTGVQYF. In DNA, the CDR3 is TGTGCCAGCAGTTTCCTCACAGGGGTCCAGTACTTC.

CDR3 protein: CASSKDRGNEKLFF. The CDR3 region has the DNA TGTGCCAGTAGTAAGGACAGGGGCAATGAAAAACTGTTTTTT. V gene TRBV19 combines with J gene TRBJ1-4, with 9 positions matching TRBD1. Germline V CDR1 and CDR2: LNHDA, SQIVND (reference sequence). Trimming cost V 4 bases and J 5 bases; bases outside gene matches: 2. CDR3 length: 14 residues.

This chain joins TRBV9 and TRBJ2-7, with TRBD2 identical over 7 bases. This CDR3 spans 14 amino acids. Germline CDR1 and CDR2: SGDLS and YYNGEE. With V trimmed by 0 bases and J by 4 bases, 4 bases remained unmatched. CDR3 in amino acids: CASSVGGGNYEQYF. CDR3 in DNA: TGTGCCAGCAGCGTAGGGGGGGGGAATTACGAGCAGTACTTC.

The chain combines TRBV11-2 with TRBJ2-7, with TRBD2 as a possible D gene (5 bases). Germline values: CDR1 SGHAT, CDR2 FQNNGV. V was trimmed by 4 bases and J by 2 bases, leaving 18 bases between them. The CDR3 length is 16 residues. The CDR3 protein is CASSSRDPSGAYEQYF. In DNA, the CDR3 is TGTGCCAGCAGCTCGAGGGATCCCAGCGGAGCCTACGAGCAGTACTTC.

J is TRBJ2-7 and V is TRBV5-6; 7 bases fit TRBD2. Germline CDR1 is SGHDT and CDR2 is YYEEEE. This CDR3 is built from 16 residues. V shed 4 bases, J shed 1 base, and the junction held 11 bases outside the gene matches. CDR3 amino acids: CASSPTLGRVSYEQYF. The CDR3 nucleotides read TGTGCCAGCAGCCCCACATTGGGGAGGGTTTCCTACGAGCAGTACTTC.

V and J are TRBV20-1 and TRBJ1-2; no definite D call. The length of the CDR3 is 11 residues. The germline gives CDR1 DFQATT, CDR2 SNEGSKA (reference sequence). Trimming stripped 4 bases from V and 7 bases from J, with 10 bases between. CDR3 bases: TGCAGTGCTACGACCGGCAGTGGCTACACCTTC. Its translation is CSATTGSGYTF.

In DNA, the CDR3 is TGTGCCAGTAGCGTCGGGTCTGGAAACACCATATATTTT. Encoded protein: CASSVGSGNTIYF. The chain links TRBV19 to TRBJ1-3, with D hard to call. CDR3 size: 13 residues. Germline V gene lookup returns CDR1 LNHDA and CDR2 SQIVND (reference sequence). Trimming removed 6 bases at V and 1 base at J, with 7 bases between.

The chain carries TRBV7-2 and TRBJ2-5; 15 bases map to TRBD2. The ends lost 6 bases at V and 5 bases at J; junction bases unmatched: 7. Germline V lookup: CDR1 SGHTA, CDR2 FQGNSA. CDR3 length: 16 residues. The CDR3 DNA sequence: TGTGCCAGCAGAGATTATGGGACTAGCGGGGGGGAGACCCAGTACTTC. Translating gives CASRDYGTSGGETQYF.

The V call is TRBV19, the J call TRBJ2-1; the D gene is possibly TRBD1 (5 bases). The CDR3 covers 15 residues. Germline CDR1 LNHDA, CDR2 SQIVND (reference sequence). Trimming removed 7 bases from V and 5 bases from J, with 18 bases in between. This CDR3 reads CASIHPGNGDNEQFF. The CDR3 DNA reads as TGTGCCAGTATTCACCCAGGGAATGGCGACAATGAGCAGTTCTTC.

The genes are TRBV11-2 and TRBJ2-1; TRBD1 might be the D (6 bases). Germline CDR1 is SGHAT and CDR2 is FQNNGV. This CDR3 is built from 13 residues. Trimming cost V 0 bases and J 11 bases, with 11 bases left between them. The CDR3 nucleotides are TGTGCCAGCAGCTTAGAGGACAGTTCCCAGCAGTTCTTC. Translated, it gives CASSLEDSSQQFF.

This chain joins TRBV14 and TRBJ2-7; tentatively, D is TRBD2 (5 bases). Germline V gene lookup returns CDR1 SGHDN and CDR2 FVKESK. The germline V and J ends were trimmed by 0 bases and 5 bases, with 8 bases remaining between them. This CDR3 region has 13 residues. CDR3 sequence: CASSQDLRDEQYF. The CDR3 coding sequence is TGTGCCAGCAGCCAAGACCTGAGGGACGAGCAGTACTTC.

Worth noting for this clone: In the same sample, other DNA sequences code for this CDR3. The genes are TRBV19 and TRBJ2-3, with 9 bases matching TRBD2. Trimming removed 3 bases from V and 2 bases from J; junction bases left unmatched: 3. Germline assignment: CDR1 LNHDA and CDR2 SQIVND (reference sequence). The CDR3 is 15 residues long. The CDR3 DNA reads TGTGCCAGTAGTATCTCTAGCGGGACCACAGATACGCAGTATTTT. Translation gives CASSISSGTTDTQYF.